These T cell receptor beta chains were read from a single sample in a study of T cells in Graves' hyperthyroidism and ophthalmopathy. TCRdb re-analysed the multiplex PCR reads in MiXCR, keeping a single row per CDR3 protein. The sample consists of around 250,000 distinct CDR3 sequences, roughly 15% of them appearing once. Material: blood. The receptors derive from a woman aged 40 to 49 with Graves' hyperthyroidism that later progressed to Graves' ophthalmopathy. The CDR3 runs from the conserved cysteine through the conserved F or W. D genes are given only for firm matches. The size field is filled for only some rows; it gives once, few, many or a size class.

clone_size,v_call,j_call,d_call,cdr3_nt,cdr3_aa
many,TRBV20-1,TRBJ2-7,TRBD2,TGCAGTGCTACTAGCGGGAGTATCAACGAGCAGTACTTC,CSATSGSINEQYF
many,TRBV2,TRBJ2-7,-,TGTGCCAGCAGGGAGGGGATCATGAGCTCCTACGAGCAGTACTTC,CASREGIMSSYEQYF
-,TRBV6-2/TRBV6-3,TRBJ1-2,-,TGTGCCAGCAGTTCGCAGAAAAACTATGGCTACACCTTC,CASSSQKNYGYTF
many,TRBV7-6,TRBJ1-2,-,TGTGCCAGCAGCTTAGGGGCAGGGGAAGGCTATGGCTACACCTTC,CASSLGAGEGYGYTF
few,TRBV3-1,TRBJ2-1,-,TGTGCCAGCAGCTGGGGAGTAGCGCAAACTTCCTACAATGAGCAGTTCTTC,CASSWGVAQTSYNEQFF
-,TRBV20-1,TRBJ2-7,-,TGCAGTGCCACAGGGACGATGAGCTCCTACGAGCAGTACTTC,CSATGTMSSYEQYF
many,TRBV11-2,TRBJ2-2,TRBD2,TGTGCCAGCAGCTTAGGCCCCGGGAGGGCAGGCGGGGAGCTGTTTTTT,CASSLGPGRAGGELFF
few,TRBV29-1,TRBJ2-1,TRBD1,TGCAGCACGGACAGGGGAGCGGGCAATGAGCAGTTCTTC,CSTDRGAGNEQFF
many,TRBV20-1,TRBJ2-1,-,TGCAGTGCTTGGAGGGGTGAGCAGTTCTTC,CSAWRGEQFF
many,TRBV7-2,TRBJ2-1,-,TGTGCCAGCAGCCGATCTAGGTATGAGCAGTTCTTC,CASSRSRYEQFF
many,TRBV18,TRBJ2-2,TRBD2,TGTGCCAGCTCACCACTCGGACTAGCGGCGAACACCGGGGAGCTGTTTTTT,CASSPLGLAANTGELFF
many,TRBV27,TRBJ2-7,-,TGTGCCAGCAGTACCCAACAGGGTTTCGGCGAGCAGTACTTC,CASSTQQGFGEQYF
-,TRBV2,TRBJ2-1,TRBD2,TGTGCCAGCAGTGAAGGACCCACTAGCGGAGTCTACAATGAGCAGTTCTTC,CASSEGPTSGVYNEQFF
-,TRBV5-6,TRBJ2-7,-,TGTGCCAGCAGCTTGGCGGGGAGCCCTTACTACGAGCAGTACTTC,CASSLAGSPYYEQYF
many,TRBV28,TRBJ2-3,-,TGTGCCAGCAGTTCCTATATTGGTACGCAGTATTTT,CASSSYIGTQYF
few,TRBV5-4,TRBJ1-3,-,TGTGCCAGCAGCTTAGAAACTGGAAACACCATATATTTT,CASSLETGNTIYF
few,TRBV7-2,TRBJ2-5,TRBD2,TGTGCCAGCAGCCAGAGGACTAGCGGGGCGCTCCACCAAGAGACCCAGTACTTC,CASSQRTSGALHQETQYF
many,TRBV15,TRBJ2-5,TRBD1,TGTGCCACCAGCAGCCGGACAGGGCAAGAGACCCAGTACTTC,CATSSRTGQETQYF
few,TRBV29-1,TRBJ2-7,-,TGCAGCGTTGGTCAGGGCCTTCCCTGCGAGCAGTACTTC,CSVGQGLPCEQYF
many,TRBV6-1,TRBJ2-7,TRBD2,TGTGCCAGCAGTGAAAATCTAGCGGGAGTCTACGAGCAGTACTTC,CASSENLAGVYEQYF
many,TRBV19,TRBJ2-5,TRBD2,TGTGCCAGTAACACCGGGGCTAGCGGGCAAGAGACCCAGTACTTC,CASNTGASGQETQYF
many,TRBV20-1,TRBJ1-1,TRBD1,TGCAGTGCTAGAGCCCCTCAGGACAGGGGGCATATGAACACTGAAGCTTTCTTT,CSARAPQDRGHMNTEAFF
many,TRBV24-1,TRBJ2-6,-,TGTGCCACCAGTGCCCGGGATCGGTACTCTGGGGCCAACGTCCTGACTTTC,CATSARDRYSGANVLTF
many,TRBV10-3,TRBJ2-1,-,TGTGCCATCAGTGAGTCGGGTTACATCGGCAATGAGCAGTTCTTC,CAISESGYIGNEQFF
many,TRBV12-3/TRBV12-4,TRBJ2-1,-,TGTGCCAGTCGCGAGTTCTACAATGAGCAGTTCTTC,CASREFYNEQFF
-,TRBV15,TRBJ2-5,-,TGTGCCACCAGCAGAGGACAGGACAGTCAAGAGACCCAGTACTTC,CATSRGQDSQETQYF
once,TRBV19,TRBJ1-4,-,TGTGCCAGTAGTATAGGGGATGCAACTAATGAAAAACTGTTTTTT,CASSIGDATNEKLFF
-,TRBV7-3,TRBJ1-1,-,TGTGCCAGCAGCTCCTCGGGGGGGGACACTGAAGCTTTCTTT,CASSSSGGDTEAFF
many,TRBV27,TRBJ2-1,-,TGTGCCAGCAGTTTTTCCAGCTCCTACAATGAGCAGTTCTTC,CASSFSSSYNEQFF
many,TRBV7-9,TRBJ2-1,TRBD2,TGTGCCAGCAGCTCAACTAGCGGGAGACACAATGAGCAGTTCTTC,CASSSTSGRHNEQFF
once,TRBV20-1,TRBJ2-5,-,TGCAGTGCTACCCGGACCTCCCAAGAGACCCAGTACTTC,CSATRTSQETQYF
many,TRBV3-1,TRBJ2-2,-,TGTGCCAGCAGCCAAGAGATTCGATCCGCCGGGGAGCTGTTTTTT,CASSQEIRSAGELFF
many,TRBV12-5,TRBJ1-1,-,TGTGCTAGTGGTCCCGGTTGGGGTTCTGAAGCTTTCTTT,CASGPGWGSEAFF
many,TRBV14,TRBJ2-5,-,TGTGCCAGCAGCCAAGATCGGTGGTGGAAGGAGACCCAGTACTTC,CASSQDRWWKETQYF
many,TRBV20-1,TRBJ2-7,TRBD2,TGCAGTGCTAGCTCCCTAGCGGGAGTTTACGAGCAGTACTTC,CSASSLAGVYEQYF
many,TRBV28,TRBJ2-1,TRBD2,TGTGCCAGCAGTGTAGCGGGAGTAAACGAGCAGTTCTTC,CASSVAGVNEQFF
-,TRBV7-9,TRBJ2-7,-,TGTGCCAGCAGCGACAGTCTTAGCTCCTACGAGCAGTACTTC,CASSDSLSSYEQYF
few,TRBV6-1,TRBJ1-2,-,TGTGCCAGCACCTCCGACATCGCCTACTATGGCTACACCTTC,CASTSDIAYYGYTF
many,TRBV5-6,TRBJ1-1,-,TGTGCCAGCAGCTTGGGTCCGGGACACCAGCTATTGAACACTGAAGCTTTCTTT,CASSLGPGHQLLNTEAFF
many,TRBV18,TRBJ1-4,-,TGTGCCAGCTCACCACCGGGTAGGAGGGAAAAACTGTTTTTT,CASSPPGRREKLFF
-,TRBV20-1,TRBJ1-6,-,TGCAGTGCTAGAGATCCCGCGAGGAGCTCCTATAATTCACCCCTCCACTTT,CSARDPARSSYNSPLHF
many,TRBV7-9,TRBJ2-2,TRBD2,TGTGCCAGCAGCTTAGCCCCGGGACTAGAGGGGAACACCGGGGAGCTGTTTTTT,CASSLAPGLEGNTGELFF
many,TRBV28,TRBJ2-5,-,TGTGCCAGCAGTTTTTCAGTTAAAAAGACCCAGTACTTC,CASSFSVKKTQYF
many,TRBV10-3,TRBJ2-5,-,TGTGCCATCAGTGGGTTAGGGGATAGCGGTCAAGAGACCCAGTACTTC,CAISGLGDSGQETQYF
many,TRBV28,TRBJ2-2,-,TGTGCCAGCACATTAGGGCCGACGACGAGCGGGGAGCTGTTTTTT,CASTLGPTTSGELFF